This TCR beta chain was identified during a study of T cells in Graves' hyperthyroidism and ophthalmopathy. The CDR3 covers 14 residues. Germline loops: CDR1 MNHNS, CDR2 SASEGT. V lost 5 bases, J lost 2 bases, and 4 bases stayed unmatched. Researchers took RNA transcripts and amplified the TCR beta CDR3 regions from them. The primer set for the first-round RT-PCR of the TCR CDR3 was HTBI. A single record per CDR3 protein comes from TCRdb applying MiXCR to the multiplex PCR reads. The sample holds about 59,000 distinct CDR3 sequences, 53% seen once. The rearrangement joins TRBV6-1 to TRBJ2-7, with TRBD2 matching over 9 bases. This clonotype originated in a woman aged 55-70 years with Graves' ophthalmopathy. Sequencing was carried out using blood. This chain's CDR3 is CASSYGGGAYEQYF. CDR3 nucleotide sequence: TGTGCCAGCAGTTACGGCGGGGGGGCCTACGAGCAGTACTTC.